The rows below give T cell receptor beta chains drawn from one sample of a study of CD8 T cells in ankylosing spondylitis. One entry per CDR3 protein results from TCRdb running MiXCR on the 5' RACE reads. The sample lists 200,000 or so distinct CDR3 sequences; 10% to 15% were seen once. Material: blood, either unsorted or a sorted T cell fraction (not recorded which). The source of these receptors is a female donor with ankylosing spondylitis or in good health (not recorded which). CDR3s include the opening cysteine and the closing phenylalanine or tryptophan. The D gene is left open where the match is weak. Size is omitted from some rows. Given values are once, few, many or a class for expanded clones.

v_gene: TRBV27
j_gene: TRBJ2-7
abundance: NA
d_gene: NA
CDR3nt: TGTGCCAGCAGTCAGACAAGAGGGACCTACGAGCAGTACTTC
CDR3aa: CASSQTRGTYEQYF

v_gene: TRBV29-1
j_gene: TRBJ2-7
abundance: few
d_gene: TRBD1
CDR3nt: TGCAGCGTTGGGGGACAGGGTGGCCACGAGCAGTACTTC
CDR3aa: CSVGGQGGHEQYF

v_gene: TRBV11-1
j_gene: TRBJ1-1
abundance: many
d_gene: TRBD1
CDR3nt: TGTGCCAGCAGCTCGTCCCGGGACAGGGGCTCCATGAACACTGAAGCTTTCTTT
CDR3aa: CASSSSRDRGSMNTEAFF

v_gene: TRBV29-1
j_gene: TRBJ2-5
abundance: many
d_gene: NA
CDR3nt: TGCAGCGTTTACTACCTATTGGGGTACCAAGAGACCCAGTACTTC
CDR3aa: CSVYYLLGYQETQYF

v_gene: TRBV7-9
j_gene: TRBJ1-6
abundance: many
d_gene: NA
CDR3nt: TGTGCCAGCAGCTTACCGCGCGAGTCCCTCCACTTT
CDR3aa: CASSLPRESLHF

v_gene: TRBV24-1
j_gene: TRBJ2-1
abundance: NA
d_gene: NA
CDR3nt: TGTGCCACCAGCCCCCCTCGGGGTGAGCAGTTCTTC
CDR3aa: CATSPPRGEQFF

v_gene: TRBV7-2
j_gene: TRBJ2-1
abundance: NA
d_gene: NA
CDR3nt: TGTGCCAGCAGCTTAGCGTTATGGGCGGGCTCATACAATGAGCAGTTCTTC
CDR3aa: CASSLALWAGSYNEQFF

v_gene: TRBV12-3/TRBV12-4
j_gene: TRBJ1-6
abundance: many
d_gene: TRBD1
CDR3nt: TGTGCCAGCAGCACGGACAGGGGTGATTCACCCCTCCACTTT
CDR3aa: CASSTDRGDSPLHF

v_gene: TRBV5-5
j_gene: TRBJ1-3
abundance: many
d_gene: NA
CDR3nt: TGTGCCAGCAGCAAGCTTGGAAACACCATATATTTT
CDR3aa: CASSKLGNTIYF

v_gene: TRBV20-1
j_gene: TRBJ2-1
abundance: few
d_gene: NA
CDR3nt: TGCAGTGCTGCCCCCGCAGAAAGCTCCTACAATGAGCAGTTCTTC
CDR3aa: CSAAPAESSYNEQFF

v_gene: TRBV20-1
j_gene: TRBJ2-7
abundance: NA
d_gene: NA
CDR3nt: TGCAGTGCTAGAGGGAAGCGCGAGCAGTACTTC
CDR3aa: CSARGKREQYF

v_gene: TRBV18
j_gene: TRBJ1-1
abundance: few
d_gene: NA
CDR3nt: TGTGCCAGCTCACCACCGTCAGAGGGGCCCAAATCCGAGGCTTTCTTT
CDR3aa: CASSPPSEGPKSEAFF

v_gene: TRBV5-6
j_gene: TRBJ1-2
abundance: NA
d_gene: NA
CDR3nt: TGTGCCAGCAGCCTCTCAGCTCCTCCGGCTAACTATGGCTACACCTTC
CDR3aa: CASSLSAPPANYGYTF

v_gene: TRBV7-9
j_gene: TRBJ2-1
abundance: many
d_gene: TRBD1
CDR3nt: TGTGCCAGCAGCCCTAAAACCCGGGACAGGGGGAATGAGCAGTTCTTC
CDR3aa: CASSPKTRDRGNEQFF

v_gene: TRBV29-1
j_gene: TRBJ2-7
abundance: few
d_gene: TRBD2
CDR3nt: TGCAGCGTTGAGGGGTTAGCGGGGGATTCCTACGAGCAGTACTTC
CDR3aa: CSVEGLAGDSYEQYF

v_gene: TRBV21-1
j_gene: TRBJ2-7
abundance: NA
d_gene: NA
CDR3nt: TGTGCCAGCCTTCAGGTATCCTACGAGCAGTACTTC
CDR3aa: CASLQVSYEQYF

v_gene: TRBV20-1
j_gene: TRBJ1-1
abundance: many
d_gene: NA
CDR3nt: TGCAGTGCTAGCGAGCTCTTGAACACTGAAGCTTTCTTT
CDR3aa: CSASELLNTEAFF

v_gene: TRBV27
j_gene: TRBJ2-2
abundance: many
d_gene: NA
CDR3nt: TGTGCCAGCAACCAGGACAGTCTTAAAACCGGGGAGCTGTTTTTT
CDR3aa: CASNQDSLKTGELFF

v_gene: TRBV5-1
j_gene: TRBJ2-6
abundance: NA
d_gene: NA
CDR3nt: TGCGCCAGCAGTCCCCGGACCTTGTACTCTGGGGCCAACGTCCTGACTTTC
CDR3aa: CASSPRTLYSGANVLTF

v_gene: TRBV7-2
j_gene: TRBJ1-4
abundance: few
d_gene: TRBD1
CDR3nt: TGTGCCAGCAGCTCCAGACAGGGCTTGGGAGAAAAACTGTTTTTT
CDR3aa: CASSSRQGLGEKLFF

v_gene: TRBV6-6
j_gene: TRBJ2-7
abundance: many
d_gene: TRBD1
CDR3nt: TGTGCCAGCAGGCCCGGGACAGGGGGCGGCCAGTACTTC
CDR3aa: CASRPGTGGGQYF

v_gene: TRBV12-3/TRBV12-4
j_gene: TRBJ2-4
abundance: NA
d_gene: NA
CDR3nt: TGTGCCAGCAGTTTAGTAGCCAAAAACATTCAGTACTTC
CDR3aa: CASSLVAKNIQYF

v_gene: TRBV6-5
j_gene: TRBJ2-3
abundance: NA
d_gene: TRBD1
CDR3nt: TGTGCCAGCAGCACTCGCGGACAGGGCACAGATACGCAGTATTTT
CDR3aa: CASSTRGQGTDTQYF

v_gene: TRBV7-2
j_gene: TRBJ1-5
abundance: many
d_gene: NA
CDR3nt: TGTGCCAGCAGCCCTGGGGGTCAGCCCCAGCATTTT
CDR3aa: CASSPGGQPQHF

v_gene: TRBV3-1
j_gene: TRBJ2-7
abundance: many
d_gene: NA
CDR3nt: TGTGCCAGCACCCCGGGCCGGCAATACGAGCAGTACTTC
CDR3aa: CASTPGRQYEQYF

v_gene: TRBV7-9
j_gene: TRBJ1-1
abundance: few
d_gene: NA
CDR3nt: TGTGCCAGCAGCAAACCCAAGGGGGGGGGCCCCGAGCTGAACACTGAAGCTTTCTTT
CDR3aa: CASSKPKGGGPELNTEAFF

v_gene: TRBV13
j_gene: TRBJ1-2
abundance: many
d_gene: NA
CDR3nt: TGTGCCAGCAGCTCCCGACAGTCTAACTATGGCTACACCTTC
CDR3aa: CASSSRQSNYGYTF

v_gene: TRBV5-1
j_gene: TRBJ1-4
abundance: many
d_gene: NA
CDR3nt: TGCGCCAGCAGCTTGGCGGCTAATGAAAAACTGTTTTTT
CDR3aa: CASSLAANEKLFF

v_gene: TRBV30
j_gene: TRBJ1-5
abundance: NA
d_gene: NA
CDR3nt: TGTGCCTGGAGTCCCAATAGCAATCAGCCCCAGCATTTT
CDR3aa: CAWSPNSNQPQHF

v_gene: TRBV9
j_gene: TRBJ2-2
abundance: many
d_gene: TRBD2
CDR3nt: TGTGCCAGCAGCGTAGGCGTGACTAGCGGGAGAAGAGGCGGGGAGCTGTTTTTT
CDR3aa: CASSVGVTSGRRGGELFF

v_gene: TRBV29-1
j_gene: TRBJ2-7
abundance: few
d_gene: NA
CDR3nt: TGCAGCTTTAAAGGGTCACAGGATATGGGCCTCTACGAGCAGTACTTC
CDR3aa: CSFKGSQDMGLYEQYF

v_gene: TRBV12-3/TRBV12-4
j_gene: TRBJ1-4
abundance: NA
d_gene: TRBD1
CDR3nt: TGTGCCAGCAGTTTCGGGACAGCGGAGGGAAAACTGTTTTTT
CDR3aa: CASSFGTAEGKLFF

v_gene: TRBV5-6
j_gene: TRBJ2-3
abundance: many
d_gene: TRBD2
CDR3nt: TGTGCCAGCAGCTTTGCGGGAGGGCCGAAAGATACGCAGTATTTT
CDR3aa: CASSFAGGPKDTQYF

v_gene: TRBV12-3/TRBV12-4
j_gene: TRBJ1-1
abundance: many
d_gene: TRBD1
CDR3nt: TGTGCCAGCAGAGGGCTGACAGGGTCTAGGTACACTGAAGCTTTCTTT
CDR3aa: CASRGLTGSRYTEAFF

v_gene: TRBV7-9
j_gene: TRBJ1-5
abundance: many
d_gene: NA
CDR3nt: TGTGCCAGCAGCAGCTTAAGAGAGGGACCTCGGCATTTT
CDR3aa: CASSSLREGPRHF

v_gene: TRBV7-2
j_gene: TRBJ2-5
abundance: few
d_gene: TRBD1
CDR3nt: TGTGCCAGCAGCTTCGACAGGGGGGGACAAGAGACCCAGTACTTC
CDR3aa: CASSFDRGGQETQYF

v_gene: TRBV29-1
j_gene: TRBJ1-5
abundance: many
d_gene: NA
CDR3nt: TGCAGCGTTACGACAGAATTTAATCAGCCCCAGCATTTT
CDR3aa: CSVTTEFNQPQHF

v_gene: TRBV7-2
j_gene: TRBJ2-7
abundance: many
d_gene: NA
CDR3nt: TGTGCCAGCAGCCCGCAAACGGGGGCAATAAGGGGAGAGCAGTACTTC
CDR3aa: CASSPQTGAIRGEQYF

v_gene: TRBV20-1
j_gene: TRBJ2-2
abundance: few
d_gene: NA
CDR3nt: TGCAGTGCTGTGGGCCAGAACACCGGGGAGCTGTTTTTT
CDR3aa: CSAVGQNTGELFF

v_gene: TRBV3-1
j_gene: TRBJ2-2
abundance: once
d_gene: NA
CDR3nt: TGTGCCAGCAGCCAAGGGGTGGTTACGAACACCGGGGAGCTGTTTTTT
CDR3aa: CASSQGVVTNTGELFF

v_gene: TRBV12-3/TRBV12-4
j_gene: TRBJ1-1
abundance: many
d_gene: NA
CDR3nt: TGTGCCAGCAGTCCCCTGGCGGTGAACACTGAAGCTTTCTTT
CDR3aa: CASSPLAVNTEAFF

v_gene: TRBV7-3
j_gene: TRBJ2-1
abundance: few
d_gene: NA
CDR3nt: TGTGCCAGCAGCCAGACTAGCGCACAGGGGGAGCAGTTCTTC
CDR3aa: CASSQTSAQGEQFF

v_gene: TRBV3-1
j_gene: TRBJ2-7
abundance: many
d_gene: TRBD2
CDR3nt: TGTGCCAGCAGCCAAGATGGTAGCGGGCTCTACGAGCAGTACTTC
CDR3aa: CASSQDGSGLYEQYF

v_gene: TRBV30
j_gene: TRBJ1-6
abundance: NA
d_gene: TRBD1
CDR3nt: TGTGCCTGTGGGACAGGGCCGAGTTCACCCCTCCACTTT
CDR3aa: CACGTGPSSPLHF

v_gene: TRBV5-1
j_gene: TRBJ2-3
abundance: NA
d_gene: TRBD2
CDR3nt: TGCGCCAGCAGCACCGGACTAGCGGGATGGAGAGATACGCAGTATTTT
CDR3aa: CASSTGLAGWRDTQYF

v_gene: TRBV4-2
j_gene: TRBJ2-7
abundance: NA
d_gene: NA
CDR3nt: TGTGCCAGCAGCCAAGATAACAACCCTACCTACGAGCAGTACTTC
CDR3aa: CASSQDNNPTYEQYF

v_gene: TRBV28
j_gene: TRBJ2-7
abundance: few
d_gene: TRBD1
CDR3nt: TGTGCCAGCAGGAGGGACAGTCCCTACGAGCAGTACTTC
CDR3aa: CASRRDSPYEQYF

v_gene: TRBV7-2
j_gene: TRBJ1-1
abundance: few
d_gene: NA
CDR3nt: TGTGCCAGCAGCTTAGTCGGGGGCACCTCTGAAGCTTTCTTT
CDR3aa: CASSLVGGTSEAFF

v_gene: TRBV20-1
j_gene: TRBJ1-6
abundance: many
d_gene: NA
CDR3nt: TGCAGTGCCACAGGGTTGAATTCACCCCTCCACTTT
CDR3aa: CSATGLNSPLHF

v_gene: TRBV5-1
j_gene: TRBJ2-5
abundance: NA
d_gene: TRBD2
CDR3nt: TGCGCCAGCAGTAACCTAGCGGGAGGGGAGACCCAGTACTTC
CDR3aa: CASSNLAGGETQYF